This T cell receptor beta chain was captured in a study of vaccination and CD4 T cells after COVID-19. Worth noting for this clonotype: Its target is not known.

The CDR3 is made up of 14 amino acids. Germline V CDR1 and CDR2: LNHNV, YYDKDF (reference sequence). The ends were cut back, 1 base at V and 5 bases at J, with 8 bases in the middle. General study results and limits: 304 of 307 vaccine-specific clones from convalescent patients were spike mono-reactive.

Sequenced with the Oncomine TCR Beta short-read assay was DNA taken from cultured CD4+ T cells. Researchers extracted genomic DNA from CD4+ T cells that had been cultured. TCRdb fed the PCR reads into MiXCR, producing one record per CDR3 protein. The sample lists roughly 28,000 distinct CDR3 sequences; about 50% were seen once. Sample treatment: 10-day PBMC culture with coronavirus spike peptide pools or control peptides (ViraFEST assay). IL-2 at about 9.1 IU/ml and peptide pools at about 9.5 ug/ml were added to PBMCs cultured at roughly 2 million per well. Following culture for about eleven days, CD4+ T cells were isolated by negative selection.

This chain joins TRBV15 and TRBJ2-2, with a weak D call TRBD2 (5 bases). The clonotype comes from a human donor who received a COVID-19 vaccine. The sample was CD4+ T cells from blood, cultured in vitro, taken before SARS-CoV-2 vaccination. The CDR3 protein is CATSRGLATGELFF. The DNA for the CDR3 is TGTGCCACCAGCAGAGGTCTAGCTACCGGGGAGCTGTTTTTT. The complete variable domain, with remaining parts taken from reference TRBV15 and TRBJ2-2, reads DAMVIQNPRYQVTQFGKPVTLSCSQTLNHNVMYWYQQKSSQAPKLLFHYYDKDFNNEADTPDNFQSRRPNTSFCFLDIRSPGLGDTAMYLCATSRGLATGELFFGEGSRLTVL.